The rows below give T cell receptor beta chains drawn from one sample of a study of blood T cell repertoires in COVID-19. Using immunoSEQ multiplex PCR, the repertoire was profiled, and TCRdb retains in-frame clones only, with some absent. The sample has some 200,000 clones; approximately 89% are singletons. Specimen: peripheral blood. The source of these receptors is a man between 65 and 85 years old with acute or convalescent COVID-19. CDR3s include the opening cysteine and the closing phenylalanine or tryptophan. A D gene is named only where the DNA matches it firmly. The size entry is marked missing in some rows and otherwise reads once, few, many or a size class.

TRBV28	NA	NA	TRBJ2-5	CASSKMRDIPGHVSRETQYF	TGTGCCAGCAGTAAGATGCGTGATATTCCGGGACACGTTTCGCGAGAGACCCAGTACTTC
TRBV6-5	TRBD1	NA	TRBJ2-2	CASSQGARSGELFF	TGTGCCAGCAGCCAGGGGGCGCGATCCGGGGAGCTGTTTTTT
TRBV6-2/TRBV6-3	TRBD2	NA	TRBJ2-5	CASSSEGRGTQYF	TGTGCCAGCAGTTCCGAAGGGAGGGGGACCCAGTACTTC
TRBV4-2	NA	once	TRBJ2-5	CASSPTRGSQETQYF	TGTGCCAGCAGCCCGACTAGAGGATCCCAAGAGACCCAGTACTTC
TRBV4-1	NA	once	TRBJ2-4	CASSVRERDIQYF	TGCGCCAGCAGCGTCCGGGAAAGGGACATTCAGTACTTC
TRBV29-1	TRBD1	NA	TRBJ2-3	CSVQGQAITDTQYF	TGCAGCGTTCAAGGACAGGCTATCACAGATACGCAGTATTTT
TRBV6-2/TRBV6-3	NA	NA	TRBJ1-5	CASSFHPGAKKDQPQHF	TGTGCCAGCAGTTTCCACCCGGGAGCTAAAAAGGATCAGCCCCAGCATTTT
TRBV5-4	TRBD1	NA	TRBJ1-2	CASSLKGADGYTF	TGTGCCAGCAGCTTGAAGGGGGCGGATGGCTACACCTTC
TRBV25-1	TRBD1	NA	TRBJ1-4	CASRQTGGRDEKLFF	TGTGCCAGCAGGCAAACAGGGGGGCGGGATGAAAAACTGTTTTTT
TRBV6-5	NA	NA	TRBJ1-1	CASNQPARYEAFF	TGTGCCAGCAACCAACCAGCCAGGTATGAAGCTTTCTTT
TRBV10-1	NA	NA	TRBJ2-3	CASKPREAGRGTQYF	TGCGCCAGCAAGCCCCGGGAAGCGGGTCGCGGGACGCAGTATTTT
TRBV9	TRBD2	NA	TRBJ2-2	CASSVDGSSGSLVELFF	TGTGCCAGCAGCGTAGACGGTTCTAGCGGGAGTCTTGTGGAGCTGTTTTTT
TRBV6-5	NA	NA	TRBJ2-6	CAAGSLSSGANVLTF	TGTGCCGCGGGTAGTTTGAGTTCTGGGGCCAACGTCCTGACTTTC
TRBV7-9	NA	NA	TRBJ1-5	CASSLGGPPQHF	TGTGCCAGCAGCTTAGGGGGGCCGCCCCAGCATTTT
TRBV27	TRBD2	NA	TRBJ2-7	CASSTLKREWHEQYF	TGTGCCAGCAGCACCTTAAAGCGGGAGTGGCACGAGCAGTACTTC
TRBV12-3/TRBV12-4	NA	NA	TRBJ1-2	CASGSGDYGYTF	TGTGCCAGCGGATCGGGGGACTATGGCTACACCTTC
TRBV7-6	NA	NA	TRBJ2-5	CASSSQGPGTQYF	TGTGCCAGCAGCTCACAGGGTCCGGGGACCCAGTACTTC
TRBV27	NA	NA	TRBJ1-2	CASSLQRNYGYTF	TGTGCCAGCAGTCTACAGAGAAACTATGGCTACACCTTC
TRBV9	NA	NA	TRBJ2-7	CASSVAPSESSYEQYF	TGTGCCAGCAGCGTAGCTCCTAGCGAGAGCTCCTACGAGCAGTACTTC
TRBV19	NA	NA	TRBJ2-2	CASSIGGPGELFF	TGTGCCAGTAGTATAGGTGGCCCCGGGGAGCTGTTTTTT
TRBV28	NA	NA	TRBJ2-7	CASGYGSDTYEQYF	TGTGCCAGTGGGTACGGCAGCGATACCTACGAGCAGTACTTC
TRBV18	TRBD1	NA	TRBJ2-7	CASSPNQGAIEQYF	TGTGCCAGCTCACCTAACCAGGGGGCTATCGAGCAGTACTTC
TRBV30	NA	NA	TRBJ2-7	CAWSVGAGWNYEQYF	TGTGCCTGGAGTGTAGGGGCAGGGTGGAACTACGAGCAGTACTTC
TRBV6-2/TRBV6-3	NA	NA	TRBJ2-7	CASSPDYLYYEQYF	TGTGCCAGCAGTCCCGACTACCTATACTACGAGCAGTACTTC
TRBV28	TRBD1	NA	TRBJ1-5	CASSADRVSNQPQHF	TGTGCCAGCAGTGCGGACAGGGTTAGCAATCAGCCCCAGCATTTT
TRBV27	NA	few	TRBJ2-1	CASSLSGGGVNEQFF	TGTGCCAGCAGTTTATCAGGCGGGGGCGTCAATGAGCAGTTCTTC
TRBV9	TRBD1	NA	TRBJ1-4	CASSHGGQADGKLFF	TGTGCCAGCAGCCATGGGGGACAGGCCGATGGAAAACTGTTTTTT
TRBV27	TRBD1	NA	TRBJ1-4	CASSLRTGDREKLFF	TGTGCCAGCAGTTTAAGGACAGGGGATCGTGAAAAACTGTTTTTT
TRBV5-4	TRBD1	once	TRBJ2-1	CASRRTGGKQFF	TGTGCCAGCAGGCGGACAGGGGGCAAGCAGTTCTTC
TRBV6-1	NA	NA	TRBJ2-2	CASSETRTNTGELFF	TGTGCCAGCAGTGAAACCAGGACGAACACCGGGGAGCTGTTTTTT
TRBV29-1	TRBD2	NA	TRBJ2-3	CSVGSPSGRTQYF	TGCAGCGTTGGGTCTCCTAGCGGGAGAACGCAGTATTTT
TRBV5-1	NA	NA	TRBJ2-3	CASSLPDGASTDTQYF	TGCGCCAGCAGCTTACCCGACGGAGCTAGCACAGATACGCAGTATTTT
TRBV6-4	TRBD1	NA	TRBJ2-7	CASSPAGGDLREQYF	TGTGCCAGCAGTCCTGCAGGGGGCGATTTGCGGGAGCAGTACTTC
TRBV5-1	TRBD1	few	TRBJ1-4	CASRVGTGSEKLFF	TGCGCCAGCAGGGTCGGGACAGGGTCTGAAAAACTGTTTTTT
TRBV18	TRBD1	NA	TRBJ2-7	CASSPPGGDEQYF	TGTGCCAGCTCACCACCAGGGGGCGACGAGCAGTACTTC
TRBV12-3/TRBV12-4	NA	few	TRBJ1-6	CASLNRAGSPLHF	TGTGCCAGCCTAAACAGGGCAGGGTCACCCCTCCACTTT
TRBV5-1	TRBD1	NA	TRBJ2-7	CASSPDRGYEQYF	TGCGCCAGCAGCCCTGACAGGGGTTACGAGCAGTACTTC
TRBV7-2	TRBD2	NA	TRBJ2-3	CASSLLGGGSDKDTQYF	TGTGCCAGCAGCTTATTAGGCGGGGGGAGTGATAAAGATACGCAGTATTTT
TRBV7-2	TRBD2	NA	TRBJ2-5	CASSFQRGAQETQYF	TGTGCCAGCAGCTTTCAGCGGGGGGCCCAAGAGACCCAGTACTTC
TRBV4-2	TRBD2	NA	TRBJ2-3	CASSHAPETSGRVDTQYF	TGTGCCAGCAGCCACGCCCCGGAGACTAGCGGGAGGGTAGATACGCAGTATTTT
TRBV5-1	NA	few	TRBJ1-3	CASSQTSSGNTIYF	TGCGCCAGCAGCCAGACAAGCTCTGGAAACACCATATATTTT
TRBV6-1	NA	NA	TRBJ2-1	CASSEAEVNEQFF	TGTGCCAGCAGTGAAGCGGAGGTCAATGAGCAGTTCTTC
TRBV5-1	TRBD1	NA	TRBJ2-1	CASSPPTGSSYNEQFF	TGCGCCAGCAGCCCTCCGACAGGGAGCTCCTACAATGAGCAGTTCTTC
TRBV5-1	TRBD1	once	TRBJ2-1	CASSSGGQYNEQFF	TGCGCCAGCAGCTCAGGGGGACAGTACAATGAGCAGTTCTTC
TRBV7-2	NA	NA	TRBJ2-2	CASSSPAGRWELFF	TGTGCCAGCAGCTCGCCGGCGGGACGGTGGGAGCTGTTTTTT
TRBV7-6	TRBD1	NA	TRBJ1-1	CASSTRDRGNTEAFF	TGTGCCAGCAGCACCCGGGACAGGGGGAACACTGAAGCTTTCTTT
TRBV2	TRBD1	NA	TRBJ2-5	CASSGGTGRRGETQYF	TGTGCCAGCAGTGGGGGGACAGGTCGTAGAGGAGAGACCCAGTACTTC
TRBV2	NA	NA	TRBJ1-4	CASGGGGEKLFF	TGTGCCAGCGGGGGGGGCGGTGAAAAACTGTTTTTT
TRBV5-8	NA	NA	TRBJ2-3	CASSSRGTDTQYF	TGTGCCAGCAGCAGCCGAGGCACAGATACGCAGTATTTT
TRBV5-1	NA	NA	TRBJ1-2	CASSLWARESGGYTF	TGCGCCAGCAGCTTATGGGCCAGGGAATCTGGTGGCTACACCTTC
TRBV7-3	TRBD1	NA	TRBJ1-5	CASSPTGQGAREPQHF	TGTGCCAGCAGCCCTACGGGCCAGGGGGCTAGGGAGCCCCAGCATTTT
TRBV5-1	NA	few	TRBJ2-2	CASSRRIGEPGELFF	TGCGCCAGCAGCCGCCGAATAGGGGAACCCGGGGAGCTGTTTTTT